This TCR beta chain originates from a study of blood T cell repertoires in COVID-19. Assay used: immunoSEQ multiplex PCR; TCRdb lists only in-frame clones, some missing. The profile covers about 310,000 clones, with approximately 91% appearing a single time and over 9% taken by the ten largest. What was sequenced was PBMCs or T cells enriched from blood (not recorded which). This TCR was recovered from a woman aged 40 to 50 who had recovered from COVID-19.

The CDR3 reads CASSLGATLVSEAFF. The CDR3 nucleotides read TGTGCCAGCAGCCTGGGGGCCACATTGGTGTCTGAAGCTTTCTTT. The J gene is TRBJ1-1, the V gene TRBV28; D perhaps matches TRBD1 (6 bases). Germline CDR1 and CDR2: MDHEN and SYDVKM. The CDR3 totals 15 residues. V was shortened by 6 bases and J by 6 bases, with 20 bases between the two germline ends.